The clone carrying this T cell receptor (beta chain) was counted at least ten times. The library was built from 400 to 500 ng RNA with molecular barcoded adaptors for alpha/delta and beta/gamma chains. Using its own MiXCR run on the reads, TCRdb lists one record per CDR3 protein. The table includes some 40,000 distinct CDR3 sequences, 12% detected once. The record originates from a study of read filtering for tumor transcriptome and immune sequencing. At the level of the study: About 8 patients were R-ISS I, about 16 were R-ISS II, 6 or 7 were R-ISS III.

Germline-derived CDR1 and CDR2 are SGHTA and FQGNSA. Trimming stripped 6 bases from V and 4 bases from J, with 7 bases between. There are 11 residues in the CDR3. Material: a population of CD138-negative cells sorted from bone marrow. This sequence was found in a donor aged 40 or over with multiple myeloma. The chain links TRBV7-2 to TRBJ2-7; tentative D call: TRBD1 (5 bases). Written as DNA, the CDR3 is TGTGCCAGCAGTAGGGGTTACGAGCAGTACTTC. Protein product: CASSRGYEQYF.